This paragraph covers one T cell receptor (beta chain) sequence. The data are from a study of control samples from healthy donors and cancer patients. The CDR3 covers 13 residues. Germline V gives CDR1 MNHEY, CDR2 SVGAGI. The V and J ends lost 5 bases and 5 bases respectively, with 10 bases between them. Sequencing used immunoSEQ multiplex PCR; TCRdb keeps in-frame clones, though not all of them. In the table there are around 130,000 clones, around 93% of which are singletons. This chain connects TRBV6-5 to TRBJ2-1; D unclear. The sequence was obtained from a man aged 18 to 30 in good health. The sequenced material came from blood. The CDR3 reads CASSQFFNNEQFF. In nucleotides, the CDR3 is TGTGCCAGCAGTCAATTCTTTAACAATGAGCAGTTCTTC.